The rows below give T cell receptor beta chains drawn from one sample of a study of T cells in Graves' hyperthyroidism and ophthalmopathy. In TCRdb, the multiplex PCR reads were re-called with MiXCR into one record per CDR3 protein. The sample records around 800,000 distinct CDR3 sequences, 38% being singletons. Sequenced: blood. These receptor sequences come from a man aged 18 to 29 with Graves' hyperthyroidism. Each CDR3 is given with its conserved first and last residue. A D gene is named only where the DNA matches it firmly. The size entry is marked missing in some rows and otherwise reads once, few, many or a size class.

>TRBV11-2|TRBD2|many|15|TRBJ2-7
TGTGCCAGCAGCTTAGAGGCTAGCGGGAGGGCCGCGCAGTACTTC
CASSLEASGRAAQYF
>TRBV5-1|TRBD1|-|13|TRBJ1-1
TGCGCCAGCGGCAGCAGGGGGGGCACTGAAGCTTTCTTT
CASGSRGGTEAFF
>TRBV4-2|TRBD1|-|17|TRBJ1-2
TGTGCCAGCAGCCCCGACAGGGTCCCCACCCAAGAGGGAGGCTACACCTTC
CASSPDRVPTQEGGYTF
>TRBV20-1|-|many|13|TRBJ1-2
TGCAGTCTGGTAAAGGGGACGGATGGTGGCTACACCTTC
CSLVKGTDGGYTF
>TRBV7-2|-|-|15|TRBJ2-5
TGTGCCAGCAGCTTAGTGTGGCGGGCTCAAGAGACCCAGTACTTC
CASSLVWRAQETQYF
>TRBV12-3/TRBV12-4|TRBD1|few|13|TRBJ2-7
TGTGCCAGCACGGACAGGGAGCCCTACGAGCAGTACTTC
CASTDREPYEQYF
>TRBV12-3/TRBV12-4|-|few|17|TRBJ2-6
TGTGCCAGCAGTTCCGTGATGGACGGATCTGGGGCCAACGTCCTGACTTTC
CASSSVMDGSGANVLTF
>TRBV15|-|many|12|TRBJ2-2
TGTGCCACCAGAATAGACACCGGGGAGCTGTTTTTT
CATRIDTGELFF
>TRBV7-2|-|-|16|TRBJ2-6
TGTGCCAGCAGCCCCAACAGGGTTTCTGGGGCCAACGTCCTGACTTTC
CASSPNRVSGANVLTF
>TRBV7-2|TRBD2|-|11|TRBJ2-7
TGTGCCAGCAGTTTAGAGCGGGGGTGGTACTTC
CASSLERGWYF
>TRBV9|TRBD1|-|16|TRBJ1-3
TGTGCCAGCAGCGATCAGACAGGGGGGATTGGAAACACCATATATTTT
CASSDQTGGIGNTIYF
>TRBV25-1|-|-|13|TRBJ1-1
TGTGCCACAGGGGTTGGGGTGTGGACTGAAGCTTTCTTT
CATGVGVWTEAFF
>TRBV20-1|-|-|14|TRBJ1-4
TGCAGTGCTAGAGTGGCCGAGCAAGGCGAAAAACTGTTTTTT
CSARVAEQGEKLFF
>TRBV20-1|TRBD1|many|12|TRBJ1-2
TGCAGTGCTCCACGGACAGGGTATGGCTACACCTTC
CSAPRTGYGYTF
>TRBV20-1|-|-|11|TRBJ1-2
TGCAGTGCCAAAGGGGCGACCGGCTACACCTTC
CSAKGATGYTF
>TRBV20-1|-|many|11|TRBJ2-7
TGCAGTGCTAGCGCAGGGTTCGAGCAGTACTTC
CSASAGFEQYF
>TRBV7-9|-|few|16|TRBJ2-5
TGTGCCAGCAGCCCACCCTTTGGGGGGCCCCAAGAGACCCAGTACTTC
CASSPPFGGPQETQYF
>TRBV2|-|-|16|TRBJ2-5
TGTGCCAGCAGTGAGGATTTAGTAGCGGCTCGGGAGACCCAGTACTTC
CASSEDLVAARETQYF
>TRBV20-1|-|-|12|TRBJ1-3
TGCAGGGTGGGAGAGTATGGAAACACCATATATTTT
CRVGEYGNTIYF
>TRBV5-1|-|-|15|TRBJ2-7
TGCGCCAGCAGCTTTTACAGGGGGGGGGCCTACGAGCAGTACTTC
CASSFYRGGAYEQYF
>TRBV19|-|-|16|TRBJ1-5
TGTGCCAGTAGCCACGGGACCGCATATAGCAATCAGCCCCAGCATTTT
CASSHGTAYSNQPQHF
>TRBV20-1|-|many|14|TRBJ1-1
TGCAGTGCTAGAGATCCAGGGAAGGGAACTGAAGCTTTCTTT
CSARDPGKGTEAFF
>TRBV24-1|TRBD1|-|16|TRBJ2-5
TGTGCCACCAGTGGTTACAGGACAGGGTATCAAGAGACCCAGTACTTC
CATSGYRTGYQETQYF
>TRBV12-3/TRBV12-4|-|-|14|TRBJ2-7
TGTGCCAGCTCCTCAGGGGTAATCTCCTACGAGCAGTACTTC
CASSSGVISYEQYF
>TRBV4-1|-|few|14|TRBJ2-7
TGCGCCAGCAGCCAAGGGGTAGCGGACTACGAGCAGTACTTC
CASSQGVADYEQYF
>TRBV7-2|-|few|14|TRBJ2-7
TGTGCCAGCAGCTTTGAACAGGGAACCTACGAGCAGTACTTC
CASSFEQGTYEQYF
>TRBV6-6|TRBD1|-|15|TRBJ1-6
TGTGCCAGCACCCACGAAGCAGGGGGAAATTCACCCCTCCACTTT
CASTHEAGGNSPLHF
>TRBV29-1|TRBD2|many|16|TRBJ2-7
TGCAGCGTCGTAACGTTTGGTCAGGGACTAAAAGTCGAGCAGTACTTC
CSVVTFGQGLKVEQYF
>TRBV24-1|-|many|13|TRBJ2-2
TGTGCCACCTTGGACGGCTACACCGGGGAGCTGTTTTTT
CATLDGYTGELFF
>TRBV2|-|many|13|TRBJ2-5
TGTGCCAGCAGGGGGACTGCAAAAGAGACCCAGTACTTC
CASRGTAKETQYF
>TRBV5-4|-|few|14|TRBJ2-5
TGTGCCAGCAGCTTGACTGTACCTCAAGAGACCCAGTACTTC
CASSLTVPQETQYF
>TRBV5-6|TRBD1|-|16|TRBJ1-5
TGTGCCAGCAGCTTGAAGAACAGGGGAGGCAATCAGCCCCAGCATTTT
CASSLKNRGGNQPQHF
>TRBV2|-|few|13|TRBJ2-1
TGTGCCAGCAGCGTGACTACATACAATGAGCAGTTCTTC
CASSVTTYNEQFF
>TRBV20-1|-|few|16|TRBJ1-2
TGCAGTGCTAGGGCCGGGACCGAGGGTAATTACTATGGCTACACCTTC
CSARAGTEGNYYGYTF
>TRBV7-3|-|-|16|TRBJ1-1
TGTGCCAGCAGCCAAGCGTTTGGACTTGTAGGGGCTGAAGCTTTCTTT
CASSQAFGLVGAEAFF
>TRBV4-1|-|-|13|TRBJ1-1
TGCGCCAGCAGCCAAGGGGGAGGGGCTGAAGCTTTCTTT
CASSQGGGAEAFF
>TRBV29-1|TRBD1|-|14|TRBJ1-2
TGCAGCGGCACCGGGACAGACGGCCCCTATGGCTACACCTTC
CSGTGTDGPYGYTF
>TRBV5-8|TRBD1|-|14|TRBJ1-6
TGTGCCAGCGAACCGGGACAGGGGTGGTCACCCCTCCACTTT
CASEPGQGWSPLHF
>TRBV7-9|-|-|14|TRBJ1-6
TGTGCCAGCGGGGGTTCACCCCTCCAGTCACCCCTCCACTTT
CASGGSPLQSPLHF
>TRBV2|-|-|13|TRBJ1-2
TGTGCCAGCAGAGGACGGGACCCGAGAGGCTACACCTTC
CASRGRDPRGYTF
>TRBV2|-|many|12|TRBJ2-7
TGTGCCAGCCTTGGGAAATTCTACGAGCAGTACTTC
CASLGKFYEQYF
>TRBV19|TRBD2|-|15|TRBJ2-3
TGTGCCACGTGCCCGACTAGCGGTCCCACAGATACGCAGTATTTT
CATCPTSGPTDTQYF
>TRBV15|-|many|15|TRBJ1-1
TGTGCCACCAGCAGAGATAGACAGCGGGCCACTGAAGCTTTCTTT
CATSRDRQRATEAFF
>TRBV20-1|-|many|13|TRBJ1-1
TGCAGTGCTAGAGATATTAGGAACACTGAAGCTTTCTTT
CSARDIRNTEAFF
>TRBV5-6|-|-|15|TRBJ1-2
TGTGCCAGCAGCCCCCGGGAACGGGTCCTATATGGCTACACCTTC
CASSPRERVLYGYTF
>TRBV29-1|-|many|13|TRBJ1-1
TGCAGCGTCCGTTACAGGGAAGTCACTGAAGCTTTCTTT
CSVRYREVTEAFF